This entry describes one T cell receptor (beta chain). This sample was taken from a study of blood T cell repertoires in COVID-19. Study context: Whether acute or convalescent, the COVID-19 samples came from the United States, Italy and Spain. Sample material is recorded as cDNA or gDNA derived from T cells, B-cell-depleted T cells, or PBMCs.

In the authors' workflow: The authors estimated nucleated cell counts from reference gene primer amplification. Clones were read by immunoSEQ multiplex PCR, and TCRdb kept only the in-frame ones, dropping some. That table is the source of V, J and clone size, and D and trimming were worked out from the DNA. This repertoire shows over 150,000 clones, over 80% found once; its top ten account for less than 3.5%. The receptor was derived from a woman in her fifties or sixties with acute or convalescent COVID-19. The sample comprised peripheral blood.

As DNA, the CDR3 is TGTGCCAGCAGTGTAGGCAGGCAAGAGACCCAGTACTTC. Amino acid sequence: CASSVGRQETQYF. This chain uses TRBV7-2 with TRBJ2-5; no clear D. The V gene lost 6 bases and the J gene lost 2 bases, with 10 bases spanning the gap. CDR1 SGHTA and CDR2 FQGNSA come from the germline V gene. The CDR3 is 13 residues long.